The rows below give T cell receptor beta chains drawn from one sample of a study of long-term antiretroviral therapy in people with HIV. Sequenced by immunoSEQ multiplex PCR; TCRdb stores in-frame clones only, minus some. The sample yields approximately 32,000 clones, approximately 85% seen once. The input for sequencing was unsorted PBMCs, taken 0.3 years after starting antiretroviral therapy. The receptors were sampled from a man aged 18-30 years with HIV. Each CDR3 is given with its conserved first and last residue. D genes are given only for firm matches. Size values are once, few and many counts, or a class for expanded clones, and some rows have none.

v_gene	abundance	j_gene	d_gene	CDR3aa	CDR3nt
TRBV19	.	TRBJ2-1	.	CASSISGIVNNEQFF	TGTGCCAGTAGTATAAGTGGGATTGTCAACAATGAGCAGTTCTTC
TRBV27	.	TRBJ2-7	.	CASSPEGGGTRGEQYF	TGTGCCAGCAGCCCAGAGGGGGGCGGAACAAGGGGCGAGCAGTACTTC
TRBV2	.	TRBJ2-4	.	CASGEAKNIQYF	TGTGCCAGCGGGGAAGCCAAAAACATTCAGTACTTC
TRBV4-1	.	TRBJ1-4	TRBD1	CASSQTGTGDATNEKLFF	TGCGCCAGCAGCCAAACCGGGACAGGGGATGCAACTAATGAAAAACTGTTTTTT
TRBV21-1	.	TRBJ2-1	.	CASSKSGRPAEQFF	TGTGCCAGCAGCAAGAGCGGGAGGCCCGCTGAGCAGTTCTTC
TRBV13	.	TRBJ1-1	TRBD1	CASSASPGQGIDLDTEAFF	TGTGCCAGCAGCGCCTCCCCGGGACAGGGAATCGACCTGGACACTGAAGCTTTCTTT
TRBV5-6	.	TRBJ1-4	.	CASSLIATNEKLFF	TGTGCCAGCAGCTTGATAGCAACTAATGAAAAACTGTTTTTT
TRBV2	few	TRBJ1-6	TRBD1	CASSADRGGSSPLHF	TGTGCCAGCAGTGCGGACAGGGGAGGAAGTTCACCCCTCCACTTT
TRBV28	.	TRBJ1-5	.	CASSAPSSNQPQHF	TGTGCCAGCAGCGCGCCAAGCAGCAATCAGCCCCAGCATTTT
TRBV6-6	.	TRBJ1-5	TRBD1	CASSYTGQGDQPQHF	TGTGCCAGCAGTTACACGGGACAGGGCGATCAGCCCCAGCATTTT
TRBV15	.	TRBJ1-5	.	CATSEGRNQPQHF	TGTGCCACCAGCGAGGGTCGCAATCAGCCCCAGCATTTT
TRBV6-4	.	TRBJ1-3	.	CASIPRGNTIYF	TGTGCCAGCATCCCCCGTGGAAACACCATATATTTT
TRBV4-1	.	TRBJ1-2	.	CASSQPGGNPGYTF	TGCGCCAGCAGCCAGCCGGGTGGGAACCCTGGCTACACCTTC
TRBV2	.	TRBJ2-2	.	CASRAAPVFRTGELFF	TGTGCCAGCAGAGCCGCTCCCGTGTTTCGCACCGGGGAGCTGTTTTTT
TRBV11-2	.	TRBJ2-4	.	CASSFGGNIQYF	TGTGCCAGCAGCTTTGGTGGAAACATTCAGTACTTC
TRBV29-1	few	TRBJ1-2	.	CSVVPPGSYGYTF	TGCAGCGTTGTGCCCCCGGGGAGCTATGGCTACACCTTC
TRBV9	.	TRBJ2-2	.	CASSPWEGELFF	TGTGCCAGCAGCCCTTGGGAAGGGGAGCTGTTTTTT
TRBV7-8	.	TRBJ2-1	.	CASSLVTQHEQFF	TGTGCCAGCAGCTTAGTGACGCAGCATGAGCAGTTCTTC
TRBV5-1	.	TRBJ1-2	.	CASSSNSGQGNGYTF	TGCGCCAGCAGCTCAAATTCGGGGCAGGGGAATGGCTACACCTTC
TRBV5-1	.	TRBJ2-1	TRBD2	CASSAGLAGGSYNEQFF	TGCGCCAGCAGCGCGGGACTAGCGGGAGGCTCATACAATGAGCAGTTCTTC
TRBV4-1	.	TRBJ2-3	.	CASSFNGGSSTDTQYF	TGCGCCAGCAGCTTTAACGGCGGATCTAGCACAGATACGCAGTATTTT
TRBV29-1	.	TRBJ2-1	.	CSVVPQTYNEQFF	TGCAGCGTTGTCCCACAAACATACAATGAGCAGTTCTTC
TRBV6-1	.	TRBJ2-2	TRBD2	CASSSGRPTGELFF	TGTGCCAGTTCTAGCGGGAGGCCCACCGGGGAGCTGTTTTTT
TRBV6-5	.	TRBJ2-5	.	CASSYPNQETQYF	TGTGCCAGCAGTTACCCTAACCAAGAGACCCAGTACTTC
TRBV2	.	TRBJ2-2	TRBD1	CARSRGQGTYTGELFF	TGTGCCAGAAGCCGGGGACAGGGGACGTACACCGGGGAGCTGTTTTTT
TRBV9	once	TRBJ1-1	.	CASSPTTSGVKAFF	TGTGCCAGCAGCCCAACAACGTCGGGGGTAAAAGCTTTCTTT